Following are 27 T cell receptor beta chains from one sample sequenced in a study of OX40 agonist ivuxolimab in advanced cancers. Sequencing was performed with immunoSEQ multiplex PCR; in TCRdb, only in-frame clones are kept and a portion is missing. The data show 50,000 to 70,000 clones, approximately 87% seen once. The source was CD4+ or CD8+ T cells sorted from blood, collected in a trial of the OX40 agonist ivuxolimab. These receptors were obtained from an adult with an advanced solid tumor such as melanoma, head and neck, liver or kidney cancer.

The chain is built from TRBV11-2 and TRBJ1-3; TRBD1 matches at 12 bases. V lost 4 bases, J lost 10 bases, and 11 bases stayed unmatched. Per the germline V gene, CDR1 is SGHAT and CDR2 is FQNNGV. The CDR3 runs to 16 residues. The CDR3 sequence: CASSSKQPGQGATIYF. CDR3 nucleotides: TGTGCCAGCAGCTCTAAACAACCGGGACAGGGGGCAACCATATATTTT.

The chain carries TRBV12-5 and TRBJ1-3; D gene uncertain. V dropped 0 bases and J dropped 4 bases, with 16 bases sitting between them. CDR3 length: 17 residues. Germline CDR1 is LGHNT and CDR2 is FRNRAP. This CDR3 reads CASGLVPWVSEGNTIYF. The CDR3 DNA reads as TGTGCTAGTGGTTTGGTCCCTTGGGTGTCTGAAGGAAACACCATATATTTT. The variable domain in full, completed from reference TRBV12-5 and TRBJ1-3, reads DARVTQTPRHKVTEMGQEVTMRCQPILGHNTVFWYRQTMMQGLELLAYFRNRAPLDDSGMPKDRFSAEMPDATLATLKIQPSEPRDSAVYFCASGLVPWVSEGNTIYFGEGSWLTVV.

The chain employs TRBV27 and TRBJ1-6, with D unclear. This CDR3 is 13 amino acids long. Germline lookup yields CDR1 MNHEY and CDR2 SMNVEV (reference sequence). V lost 0 bases and J lost 10, with 7 bases in between. CDR3 loop: CASSLSRRSPLHF. The DNA for the CDR3 is TGTGCCAGCAGTTTATCCAGGAGGTCACCCCTCCACTTT.

The chain combines TRBV18 with TRBJ2-5; D unclear. V was pared by 3 bases and J by 2 bases, with 10 bases between. The CDR3 is 14 residues long. Germline V CDR1 and CDR2: KGHSH, LQKENI. The CDR3 DNA reads as TGTGCCAGCTCACCCGCGAGCGTACAAGAGACCCAGTACTTC. It encodes CASSPASVQETQYF.

This CDR3 reads CASSFGHENTEAFF. In nucleotides, the CDR3 is TGCGCCAGCAGCTTTGGACACGAGAACACTGAAGCTTTCTTT. V is TRBV5-1 and J is TRBJ1-1; D is perhaps TRBD1 (5 bases). The CDR3 has 14 amino acids. Per the germline V gene, CDR1 is SGHRS and CDR2 is YFSETQ. V was pared by 2 bases and J by 1 base, with 9 bases between. Full variable domain (missing parts from reference TRBV5-1 and TRBJ1-1): KAGVTQTPRYLIKTRGQQVTLSCSPISGHRSVSWYQQTPGQGLQFLFEYFSETQRNKGNFPGRFSGRQFSNSRSEMNVSTLELGDSALYLCASSFGHENTEAFFGQGTRLTVV.

V is TRBV11-2 and J is TRBJ2-3; tentatively, D is TRBD1 (5 bases). Germline CDR1 reads SGHAT; CDR2 reads FQNNGV. V lost 5 bases and J lost 2, with 23 bases in between. CDR3 length equals 18 residues. CDR3 in amino acids: CASSPFGSGLELTDTQYF. In DNA form, the CDR3 reads TGTGCCAGCAGCCCATTTGGGTCAGGGCTGGAACTCACAGATACGCAGTATTTT. Full variable domain (missing parts from reference TRBV11-2 and TRBJ2-3): EAGVAQSPRYKIIEKRQSVAFWCNPISGHATLYWYQQILGQGPKLLIQFQNNGVVDDSQLPKDRFSAERLKGVDSTLKIQPAKLEDSAVYLCASSPFGSGLELTDTQYFGPGTRLTVL.

CDR3 amino acids: CASSPGGGSETQYF. CDR3 nucleotides: TGCGCCAGCAGCCCCGGAGGTGGGAGCGAGACCCAGTACTTC. V and J are TRBV5-1 and TRBJ2-5; D perhaps matches TRBD2 (5 bases). The CDR3 has 14 residues. The V end lost 4 bases, the J end lost 5 bases, and 15 bases lay between the germline ends. Looked up from germline, CDR1 is SGHRS and CDR2 is YFSETQ.

The chain joins TRBV5-1 to TRBJ2-3; 7 bases map to TRBD2. The V gene end was trimmed by 3 bases and the J gene end by 6 bases; junction bases not matched to a gene: 7. The germline V gene encodes CDR1 SGHRS and CDR2 YFSETQ. The length of the CDR3 is 14 residues. The CDR3 coding sequence is TGCGCCAGCAGCTCGGGAGGTTTCCGGGATACGCAGTATTTT. Translated: CASSSGGFRDTQYF. Variable domain in full (rest from reference TRBV5-1 and TRBJ2-3): KAGVTQTPRYLIKTRGQQVTLSCSPISGHRSVSWYQQTPGQGLQFLFEYFSETQRNKGNFPGRFSGRQFSNSRSEMNVSTLELGDSALYLCASSSGGFRDTQYFGPGTRLTVL.

This clone showed up just once. The chain recombines TRBV2 with TRBJ2-7; D is unresolved. The germline CDR1 and CDR2 sequences are SNHLY and FYNNEI. V was pared by 6 bases and J by 6 bases, with 18 bases between. The CDR3 totals 14 residues. The CDR3 sequence is CASSPATPLSEQYF. In DNA form, the CDR3 reads TGTGCCAGCAGCCCTGCAACACCCCTCTCCGAGCAGTACTTC. The whole variable domain, filled in from reference TRBV2 and TRBJ2-7, reads EPEVTQTPSHQVTQMGQEVILRCVPISNHLYFYWYRQILGQKVEFLVSFYNNEISEKSEIFDDQFSVERPDGSNFTLKIRSTKLEDSAMYFCASSPATPLSEQYFGPGTRLTVT.

In regard to this clone: Its ends do not fully match the called genes, so a read error is possible. Other DNA sequences in this specimen translate into the identical CDR3. The rearrangement links TRBV30 to TRBJ1-6, with D possibly TRBD1 on 5 matching bases. The germline CDR1 and CDR2 sequences are GTSNPN and SVGIG (reference sequence). The CDR3 runs to 14 residues. CDR3 region: CAWSSPGLRSPLHF. In DNA, the CDR3 is TGTGCCTGGAGTTCCCCAGGGTTACGTTCACCCCTCCACTTC.

The J gene is TRBJ2-3, the V gene TRBV7-6; D remains ambiguous. V was pared by 2 bases and J by 6 bases, with 21 bases between. The germline CDR1 and CDR2 sequences are SGHVS and FNYEAQ. The length of the CDR3 is 17 residues. CDR3 loop: CASSLRRALRKEDTQYF. The CDR3, as DNA: TGTGCCAGCAGCTTACGAAGGGCCCTCCGAAAGGAGGATACGCAGTATTTT.

The chain carries TRBV25-1 and TRBJ1-1; D unresolved. CDR3 length: 14 amino acids. V was trimmed by 1 base and J by 3 bases, leaving 9 bases between them. The germline gives CDR1 MGHDK, CDR2 SYGVNS. The CDR3 reads CASSESPGYTEAFF. CDR3 nucleotide sequence: TGTGCCAGCAGTGAATCCCCGGGGTACACTGAAGCTTTCTTT.

V gene TRBV29-1 combines with J gene TRBJ1-3, with 10 nucleotides matching TRBD1. This CDR3 region has 14 residues. CDR1 is SQVTM and CDR2 is ANQGSEA in the germline V gene. Trimming cost V 4 bases and J 4 bases; bases outside gene matches: 4. The CDR3 DNA is TGCAGCGTTGCTGACAGGGGGCTAGGAAACACCATATATTTT. Its protein product is CSVADRGLGNTIYF.

The chain is built from TRBV11-3 and TRBJ2-3; 11 bases are shared with TRBD2. The CDR3 contains 16 residues. V trimming: 1 base; J trimming: 7 bases; junction bases outside the gene matches: 7. Germline lookup yields CDR1 SGHNT and CDR2 YENEEA. CDR3 amino acids: CASSLGDSGGANTQYF. For the CDR3, the DNA is TGTGCCAGCAGCTTAGGTGATAGCGGGGGGGCAAATACGCAGTATTTT. Looking up the rest from reference TRBV11-3 and TRBJ2-3 gives the full variable domain: EAGVVQSPRYKIIEKKQPVAFWCNPISGHNTLYWYLQNLGQGPELLIRYENEEAVDDSQLPKDRFSAERLKGVDSTLKIQPAELGDSAVYLCASSLGDSGGANTQYFGPGTRLTVL.

The chain uses TRBV4-2 and TRBJ2-1; weak D call: TRBD1 (7 bases). Germline V gene lookup returns CDR1 LGHNA and CDR2 YNFKEQ. The CDR3 contains 15 residues. The V and J ends lost 5 bases and 8 bases respectively, with 19 bases between them. CDR3 region: CASSSGQGGTDEQFF. CDR3 nucleotide sequence: TGTGCCAGCAGCTCCGGGCAGGGGGGTACGGATGAGCAGTTCTTC.

The chain couples TRBV10-3 to TRBJ2-1; 15 bases align to TRBD2. With 4 bases clipped from V and 9 bases from J, the junction kept 7 bases outside the gene matches. CDR1 and CDR2 (germline): ENHRY, SYGVKD. The CDR3 runs to 16 residues. This CDR3 is CAISGGLAGGRVEQFF. Here the CDR3 DNA reads TGTGCCATCAGTGGTGGACTAGCGGGAGGGAGGGTTGAGCAGTTCTTC.

The rearrangement uses TRBV7-2 and TRBJ1-5; D is uncertain. The CDR3 extends over 15 amino acids. Germline values: CDR1 SGHTA, CDR2 FQGNSA. V was clipped by 1 base and J by 0 bases, with 7 bases between them. The CDR3 nucleotides are TGTGCCAGCAGCTTAGGGCAGTATAGCAATCAGCCCCAGCATTTT. It translates to CASSLGQYSNQPQHF.

This clone appeared a single time. V is TRBV14 and J is TRBJ1-1, with D unresolved. Trimming removed 2 bases from V and 4 bases from J, with 8 bases in between. In germline, CDR1 is SGHDN, CDR2 FVKESK. This CDR3 contains 13 residues. CDR3 sequence reads: CASSQTGSTEAFF. CDR3 nucleotides: TGTGCCAGCAGCCAAACGGGATCCACTGAAGCTTTCTTT.

V and J are TRBV10-3 and TRBJ2-7, with a possible D match to TRBD2 (6 bases). Between the trimmed V and J ends, which lost 0 bases and 0 bases, there was a span of 15 bases. The length of the CDR3 is 17 residues. Germline CDR1 is ENHRY and CDR2 is SYGVKD. CDR3 in DNA: TGTGCCATCAGTGAGTCGGGTAGGGGACTGGGCTCCTACGAGCAGTACTTC. It is translated as CAISESGRGLGSYEQYF.

The V gene is TRBV5-4, the J gene TRBJ2-3; 11 positions match TRBD2. Germline-derived CDR1 and CDR2 are SGHNT and YYREEE (reference sequence). Unmatched junction bases numbered 3, after V lost 2 bases and J lost 4 bases. The CDR3 covers 15 residues. Here the CDR3 DNA reads TGTGCCAGCAGCTTCTTAGCGGGAGGGGCAGATACGCAGTATTTT. This sequence encodes CASSFLAGGADTQYF.

The V gene is TRBV28, the J gene TRBJ2-5; 7 bases align to TRBD2. Germline-derived CDR1 and CDR2 are MDHEN and SYDVKM. Germline trimming cut 3 bases from V and 5 bases from J; bases unmatched to any gene: 6. There are 14 residues in the CDR3. CDR3 region: CASSLQGGSETQYF. CDR3 DNA: TGTGCCAGCAGTTTGCAGGGAGGGTCGGAGACCCAGTACTTC.

V usage is TRBV4-2 and J usage is TRBJ2-1, with TRBD2 identical over 13 bases. The CDR3 totals 16 residues. CDR1 LGHNA and CDR2 YNFKEQ come from the germline V gene. V was pared by 2 bases and J by 8 bases, with 6 bases of the junction left unmatched. The CDR3 loop reads CASSQTSGGAKYEQFF. The DNA for the CDR3 is TGTGCCAGCAGCCAAACTAGCGGGGGGGCAAAGTATGAGCAGTTCTTC.

This chain links TRBV7-2 with TRBJ2-4; D is undetermined. V dropped 4 bases and J dropped 1 base, with 14 bases sitting between them. The CDR3 totals 16 residues. Germline V gene sequence: CDR1 SGHTA, CDR2 FQGNSA. CDR3 loop: CASSSSRFLAKNIQYF. Here the CDR3 DNA reads TGTGCCAGCAGCTCGTCAAGGTTTTTGGCCAAAAACATTCAGTACTTC.

CDR3 bases: TGTGCCAGCAGCGGAATTGGGCAGGGCCCCTATGGCTACACCTTC. The encoded protein is CASSGIGQGPYGYTF. The chain couples TRBV9 to TRBJ1-2, with D possibly matching TRBD1 (5 bases). CDR1 and CDR2 from the germline V gene are SGDLS and YYNGEE. The CDR3 consists of 15 residues. The ends were cut back, 3 bases at V and 4 bases at J, with 16 bases in the middle.

The rearrangement joins TRBV6-4 to TRBJ2-3; 10 nucleotides line up with TRBD2. This CDR3 is 15 amino acids long. Germline-derived CDR1 and CDR2 are MRHNA and SNTAGT. The V segment lost 2 bases and the J segment 3 bases; nucleotides outside the gene matches: 2. The CDR3 bases are TGTGCCAGCAGTGACAGCGGGGGGGCGACAGATACGCAGTATTTT. It is translated as CASSDSGGATDTQYF.

This chain joins TRBV29-1 and TRBJ2-5; 11 positions agree with TRBD2. From germline, CDR1 is SQVTM and CDR2 ANQGSEA. With V trimmed by 6 bases and J by 5 bases, 5 bases remained unmatched. The CDR3 runs 13 residues. CDR3 residues: CSVLAGGWETQYF. CDR3 DNA sequence: TGCAGCGTCTTAGCGGGAGGGTGGGAGACCCAGTACTTC.

The rearrangement uses TRBV19 and TRBJ2-3, with TRBD2 matching 7 bases. This CDR3 spans 13 amino acids. V lost 4 bases and J lost 6; bases outside the gene matches: 4. Looked up from germline, CDR1 is LNHDA and CDR2 is SQIVND (reference sequence). CDR3 sequence: CASSSGRGDTQYF. For the CDR3, the DNA is TGTGCCAGTAGTAGCGGGAGAGGGGATACGCAGTATTTT.